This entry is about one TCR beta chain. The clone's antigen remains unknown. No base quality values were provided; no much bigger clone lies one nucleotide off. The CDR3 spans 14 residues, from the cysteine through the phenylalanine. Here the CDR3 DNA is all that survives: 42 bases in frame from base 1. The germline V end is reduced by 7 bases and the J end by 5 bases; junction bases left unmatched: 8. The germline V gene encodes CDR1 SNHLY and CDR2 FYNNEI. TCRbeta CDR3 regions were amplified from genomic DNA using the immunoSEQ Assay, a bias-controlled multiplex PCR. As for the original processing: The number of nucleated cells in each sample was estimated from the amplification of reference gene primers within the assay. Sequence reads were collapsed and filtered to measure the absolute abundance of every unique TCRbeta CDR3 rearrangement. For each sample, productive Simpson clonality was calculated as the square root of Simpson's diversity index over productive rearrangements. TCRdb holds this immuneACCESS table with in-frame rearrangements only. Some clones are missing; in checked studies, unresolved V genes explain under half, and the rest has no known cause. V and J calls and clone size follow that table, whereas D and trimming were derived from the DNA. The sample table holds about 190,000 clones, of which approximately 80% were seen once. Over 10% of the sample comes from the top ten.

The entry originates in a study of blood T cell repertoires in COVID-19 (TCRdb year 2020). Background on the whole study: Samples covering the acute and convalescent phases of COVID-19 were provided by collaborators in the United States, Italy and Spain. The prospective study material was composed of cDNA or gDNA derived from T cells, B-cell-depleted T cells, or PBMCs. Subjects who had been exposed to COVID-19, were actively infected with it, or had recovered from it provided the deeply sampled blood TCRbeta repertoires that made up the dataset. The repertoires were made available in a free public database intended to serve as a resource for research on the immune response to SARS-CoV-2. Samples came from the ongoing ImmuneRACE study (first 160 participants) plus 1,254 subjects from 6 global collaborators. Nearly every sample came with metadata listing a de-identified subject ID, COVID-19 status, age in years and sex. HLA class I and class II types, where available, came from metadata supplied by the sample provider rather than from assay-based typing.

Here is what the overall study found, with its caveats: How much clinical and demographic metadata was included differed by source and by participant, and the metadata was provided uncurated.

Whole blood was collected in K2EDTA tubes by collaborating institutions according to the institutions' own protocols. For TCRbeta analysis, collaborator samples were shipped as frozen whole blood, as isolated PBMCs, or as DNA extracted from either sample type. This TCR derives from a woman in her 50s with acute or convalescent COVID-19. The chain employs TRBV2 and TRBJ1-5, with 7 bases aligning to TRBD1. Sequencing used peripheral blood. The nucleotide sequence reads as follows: TGTGCCAGCACCATGGACAGGAGTGATCAGCCCCAGCATTTT. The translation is CASTMDRSDQPQHF.